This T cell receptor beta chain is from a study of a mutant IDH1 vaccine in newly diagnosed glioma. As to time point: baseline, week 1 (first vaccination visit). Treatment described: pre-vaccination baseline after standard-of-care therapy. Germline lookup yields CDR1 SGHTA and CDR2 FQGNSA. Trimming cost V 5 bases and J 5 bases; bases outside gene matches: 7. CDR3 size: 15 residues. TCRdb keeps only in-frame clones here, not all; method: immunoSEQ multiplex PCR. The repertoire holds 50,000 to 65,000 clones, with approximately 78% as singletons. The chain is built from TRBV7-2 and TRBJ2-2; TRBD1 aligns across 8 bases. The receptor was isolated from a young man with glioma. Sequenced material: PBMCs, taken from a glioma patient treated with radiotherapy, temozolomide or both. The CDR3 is CASSRDRGGTGELFF. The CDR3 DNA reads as TGTGCCAGCAGCCGTGACAGGGGTGGAACCGGGGAGCTGTTTTTT.